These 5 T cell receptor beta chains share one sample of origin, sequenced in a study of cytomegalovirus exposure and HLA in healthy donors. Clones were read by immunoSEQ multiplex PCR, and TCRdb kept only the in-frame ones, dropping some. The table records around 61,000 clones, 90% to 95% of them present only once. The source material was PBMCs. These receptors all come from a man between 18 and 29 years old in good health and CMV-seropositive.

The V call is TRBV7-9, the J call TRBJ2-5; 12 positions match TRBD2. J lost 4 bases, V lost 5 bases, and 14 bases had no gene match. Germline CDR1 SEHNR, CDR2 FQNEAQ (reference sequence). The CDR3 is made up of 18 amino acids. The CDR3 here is CASSPRVMTSGRRETQYF. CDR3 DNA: TGTGCCAGCAGCCCCCGGGTGATGACTAGCGGGAGACGAGAGACCCAGTACTTC.

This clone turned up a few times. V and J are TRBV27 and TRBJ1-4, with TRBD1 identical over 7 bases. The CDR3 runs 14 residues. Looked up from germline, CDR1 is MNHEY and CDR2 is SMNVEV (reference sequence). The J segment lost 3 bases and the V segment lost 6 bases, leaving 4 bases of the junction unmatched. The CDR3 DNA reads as TGTGCCAGCAGCCGACAGGGCTCTAATGAAAAACTGTTTTTT. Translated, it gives CASSRQGSNEKLFF.

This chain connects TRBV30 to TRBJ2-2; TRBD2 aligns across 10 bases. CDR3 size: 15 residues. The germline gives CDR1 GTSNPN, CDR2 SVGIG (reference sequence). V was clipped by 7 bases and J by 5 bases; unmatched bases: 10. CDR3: CAFTPGLASTGELFF. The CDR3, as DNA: TGTGCCTTTACACCGGGACTAGCGTCTACCGGGGAGCTGTTTTTT.

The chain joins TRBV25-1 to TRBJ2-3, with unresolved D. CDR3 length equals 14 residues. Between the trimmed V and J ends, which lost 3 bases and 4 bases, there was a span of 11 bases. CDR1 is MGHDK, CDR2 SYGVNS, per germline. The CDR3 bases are TGTGCCAGCAGTGACGGTCCCGTTGCAGATACGCAGTATTTT. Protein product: CASSDGPVADTQYF.

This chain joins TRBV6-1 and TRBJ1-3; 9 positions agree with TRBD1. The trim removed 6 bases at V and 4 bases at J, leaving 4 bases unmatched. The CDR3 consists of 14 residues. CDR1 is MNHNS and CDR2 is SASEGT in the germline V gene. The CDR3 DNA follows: TGTGCCAGCAGGAGACAGGGGGGAGGAAACACCATATATTTT. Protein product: CASRRQGGGNTIYF.